These T cell receptor beta chains were read from a single sample in a study of blood T cells in healthy people across ages. MiXCR was run by TCRdb on the 5' RACE reads, yielding one entry per CDR3 protein. This sample has hundreds of thousands of distinct CDR3 sequences, with about 25% found just once. Another study also made use of these data, one on T cells of mothers and their children.

Sequencing was carried out using blood. The receptors originated from a boy between 10 and 17 years old in good health. The CDR3 runs from the conserved cysteine through the conserved F or W. D genes are given only for firm matches. Clone size, where shown, is once, few, many, or a class for clones that have expanded.

-	TRBV9	TRBJ2-2	-	TGTGCCAGCGCCTTCGGCCGGGACACCTCGTTCGGCGGGGAGCTGTTTTTT	CASAFGRDTSFGGELFF
-	TRBV9	TRBJ1-2	few	TGTGCCAGCAGCCCGCCCCGGGCCGCTACTAACTATGGCTACACCTTC	CASSPPRAATNYGYTF
-	TRBV21-1	TRBJ2-1	-	TGTGCCAGCAGCAAAGTGGCGGACAGGGCTCTTGGACTGTACAATGAGCAGTTCTTC	CASSKVADRALGLYNEQFF
-	TRBV7-3	TRBJ2-3	many	TGTGCCAGCAGCTTACAGACCCAAGATACGCAGTATTTT	CASSLQTQDTQYF
-	TRBV4-3	TRBJ2-7	-	TGCGCCAGCAGCCAAGAGGCGACTTCCTCCTACGAGCAGTACTTC	CASSQEATSSYEQYF
-	TRBV7-9	TRBJ2-7	few	TGTGCCTATCGGACCGAGGGCTACGAGCAGTACTTC	CAYRTEGYEQYF
-	TRBV6-2/TRBV6-3	TRBJ1-1	once	TGTGCCAGCAGTCTCAGGGAGGGGGCTGAAGCTTTCTTT	CASSLREGAEAFF
-	TRBV29-1	TRBJ2-7	-	TGCAGCGTTGAGGATTCGGACAGCGACTACGAGCAGTACTTC	CSVEDSDSDYEQYF
-	TRBV7-2	TRBJ2-5	-	TGTGCCAGCAGCTTATCCGAAGAGGCCCAGTACTTC	CASSLSEEAQYF
-	TRBV5-1	TRBJ2-5	-	TGCGCCAGCAGCCGTGGAGGGTCTTTCCAAGAGACCCAGTACTTC	CASSRGGSFQETQYF
-	TRBV4-3	TRBJ1-2	-	TGCGCCAGCAGCCAAGATAGGGCGGGAGCTAACTATGGCTACACCTTC	CASSQDRAGANYGYTF
TRBD2	TRBV20-1	TRBJ2-1	-	TGCAGTGCTAGAGCACTAGCGAATCCAAGAATCTACAATGAGCAGTTCTTC	CSARALANPRIYNEQFF
TRBD2	TRBV5-4	TRBJ2-1	-	TGTGCCAGCAGCGCGAAGACTAGCGGGGGCTACAATGAGCAGTTCTTC	CASSAKTSGGYNEQFF
-	TRBV4-2	TRBJ2-1	many	TGTGCCAGCAGCCCGACTAGCAATGAGCAGTTCTTC	CASSPTSNEQFF
TRBD1	TRBV4-3	TRBJ1-1	-	TGCGCCAGCAGCCATGGGGGGACAGGGAGGGACACTGAAGCTTTCTTT	CASSHGGTGRDTEAFF
-	TRBV18	TRBJ1-1	few	TGTGCCAGCTCACCACAAGGGGACACTGAAGCTTTCTTT	CASSPQGDTEAFF
TRBD2	TRBV28	TRBJ2-5	many	TGTGCCAGCAGTTTCTGGGGCGGGAGGGAGACCCAGTACTTC	CASSFWGGRETQYF
TRBD2	TRBV6-2/TRBV6-3	TRBJ2-7	few	TGTGCCAGCACCATGACTAGCGGCTCCTACGAGCAGTACTTC	CASTMTSGSYEQYF
TRBD2	TRBV4-1	TRBJ2-1	-	TGCGCCAGCAGCCAAAGCGGACTAGCGAATGAGCAGTTCTTC	CASSQSGLANEQFF
-	TRBV12-3/TRBV12-4	TRBJ1-1	-	TGTGCCAGCAGTTTAGACAGGGACGACATGAACACTGAAGCTTTCTTT	CASSLDRDDMNTEAFF
TRBD1	TRBV7-9	TRBJ1-4	-	TGTGCCAGCAGCTTTTTTTTGGGACAGGGCTCAACTAATGAAAAACTGTTTTTT	CASSFFLGQGSTNEKLFF
-	TRBV5-4	TRBJ1-6	-	TGTGCCAGCGCATCCGGTGGCGTAGGCTCACCCCTCCACTTT	CASASGGVGSPLHF
-	TRBV7-9	TRBJ2-4	few	TGTGCCAGCAGCTTATCCGAGGGTTTAGCCAAAAACATTCAGTACTTC	CASSLSEGLAKNIQYF
TRBD1	TRBV7-2	TRBJ1-2	few	TGTGCCAGCAGCTTTCAGGGACAGGGGGCCGGTGGCTACACCTTC	CASSFQGQGAGGYTF
TRBD1	TRBV27	TRBJ1-6	-	TGTGCCAGCAGCCTGACAGGGGTTGGGTATTCACCCCTCCACTTT	CASSLTGVGYSPLHF
-	TRBV5-8	TRBJ2-6	-	TGTGCCAGCAGCTTGGAACTACCGGGGGGGGCCAACGTCCTGACTTTC	CASSLELPGGANVLTF
-	TRBV12-3/TRBV12-4	TRBJ1-2	-	TGTGCCAGCAGTTTGTGGGTTGAAGTAAACTATGGCTACACCTTC	CASSLWVEVNYGYTF
-	TRBV7-2	TRBJ2-3	-	TGTGCCAGCAGCTTAGGGGGACACGATGGCACAGATACGCAGTATTTT	CASSLGGHDGTDTQYF
-	TRBV7-2	TRBJ1-5	few	TGTGCCAGCAGCCGGGGGGCTTCCGGCAATCAGCCCCAGCATTTT	CASSRGASGNQPQHF
TRBD1	TRBV28	TRBJ1-1	-	TGTGCCAGCAGTTTATCCCCCGACAGGGGAACTGAAGCTTTCTTT	CASSLSPDRGTEAFF
TRBD1	TRBV6-5	TRBJ2-5	few	TGTGCCAGCAGACACAGGACAGGGGAACGAGAGACCCAGTACTTC	CASRHRTGERETQYF
-	TRBV4-3	TRBJ2-1	-	TGCGCCAGCAGCCTCGGGGGACTTCCGGGGGATGAGCAGTTCTTC	CASSLGGLPGDEQFF
-	TRBV11-2	TRBJ2-7	-	TGTGCCAGCAGCTTAGACCCAGGAGGCCACGAGCAGTACTTC	CASSLDPGGHEQYF
-	TRBV29-1	TRBJ1-4	few	TGCAGCGCTTCGTCCGCCTTCTATAATGAAAAACTGTTTTTT	CSASSAFYNEKLFF
-	TRBV29-1	TRBJ1-1	-	TGCAGCGTTCACCGGGGGTCTGACACTGAAGCTTTCTTT	CSVHRGSDTEAFF
TRBD2	TRBV20-1	TRBJ2-1	-	TGCAGTGTCAAAGTAGCGGGAGGGCAGTTCTTC	CSVKVAGGQFF
TRBD2	TRBV6-2/TRBV6-3	TRBJ2-1	few	TGTGCCAGCAGGGACCCTAGCGGGGGGGCCGATGAGCAGTTCTTC	CASRDPSGGADEQFF